These 5 T cell receptor beta chains originate from one sample sequenced in a study of blood T cell repertoires in COVID-19. Libraries were prepared by immunoSEQ multiplex PCR; TCRdb keeps only in-frame clonotypes and omits some of them. The sample yields roughly 200,000 clones, 90% seen once. Material: peripheral blood. These receptors all stem from a man aged 50-60 years with acute or convalescent COVID-19.

The chain carries TRBV7-9 and TRBJ2-7; 7 bases are a match to TRBD1. In germline, CDR1 is SEHNR, CDR2 FQNEAQ (reference sequence). The CDR3 spans 14 residues. V lost 5 bases and J lost 3; bases outside the gene matches: 7. CDR3 in DNA: TGTGCCAGCAGCACCGGGACAGAATTCTACGAGCAGTACGTC. Its translation is CASSTGTEFYEQYV.

This chain connects TRBV6-5 to TRBJ2-3; 10 nucleotides match TRBD2. The junction had 5 bases not matched to a gene; V was cut back by 4 bases and J by 4 bases. CDR3 length: 15 residues. The germline V gene has CDR1 MNHEY and CDR2 SVGAGI. The CDR3 sequence is CASSSLLAGADTQYF. The CDR3 DNA is TGTGCCAGCAGTTCCCTCCTAGCGGGGGCAGATACGCAGTATTTT.

This rearrangement joins TRBV27 to TRBJ2-4; D perhaps matches TRBD2 (5 bases). The CDR3 has 14 residues. CDR1 is MNHEY and CDR2 is SMNVEV in the germline V gene (reference sequence). With 3 bases removed from V and 0 bases from J, the gap between germline ends came to 6 bases. CDR3: CASSFSAAKNIQYF. CDR3 sequence (DNA): TGTGCCAGCAGTTTTAGCGCAGCCAAAAACATTCAGTACTTC.

The chain uses TRBV7-2 and TRBJ2-5; 9 bases align to TRBD2. CDR1 is SGHTA and CDR2 is FQGNSA in the germline V gene. CDR3 length equals 16 residues. J lost 6 bases, V lost 3 bases, and 11 bases had no gene match. This chain's CDR3 is CASSFVRRGGGQTQYF. CDR3 in DNA: TGTGCCAGCAGCTTCGTACGGCGGGGGGGCGGGCAGACCCAGTACTTC.

The chain uses TRBV14 and TRBJ2-2; D is unresolved. Trimming left V 2 bases short and J 6 bases short, with 7 bases between. This CDR3 region has 13 residues. Per germline, CDR1 SGHDN and CDR2 FVKESK. DNA of the CDR3: TGTGCCAGCAGCCAACGCGCGGCCGGGGAGCTGTTTTTT. It specifies CASSQRAAGELFF.